This T cell receptor beta chain was obtained from a study of blood T cell repertoires in COVID-19. With 4 bases clipped from V and 4 bases from J, the junction kept 7 bases outside the gene matches. The CDR3 has 15 residues. Germline V gene lookup returns CDR1 SGDLS and CDR2 YYNGEE. Assay: immunoSEQ multiplex PCR; the TCRdb copy retains only in-frame clones and omits some. The data show about 250,000 clones, about 90% seen once. Sequencing was performed on peripheral blood. This TCR derives from a man between 18 and 29 years old with active or convalescent COVID-19. The chain combines TRBV9 with TRBJ2-3; 9 bases align to TRBD2. The CDR3: CASSSGLASADTQYF. Written as DNA, the CDR3 is TGTGCCAGCAGCTCTGGACTAGCGTCGGCAGATACGCAGTATTTT.